A selection of T cell receptor beta chains follows, all from one sample in a study of sequential checkpoint blockade in melanoma. Using immunoSEQ multiplex PCR, the repertoire was profiled, and TCRdb retains in-frame clones only, with some absent. This sample carries approximately 21,000 clones, roughly 78% of them seen once, and the ten largest clones take under 14%. This specimen was CD8+ T cells sorted from blood (inferred from file names), taken from a patient given nivolumab and ipilimumab in sequence. The source of these receptors is a human donor with melanoma. Each CDR3 is given with its conserved first and last residue.

cdr3_length	v_call	j_call	cdr3_aa
14	TRBV11-3	TRBJ1-1	CASSLRGVDTEAFF
16	TRBV4-3	TRBJ2-2	CASSQEGGIYTGELFF
15	TRBV28	TRBJ1-2	CASSFHPGGIYGYTF
15	TRBV6-1	TRBJ1-5	CASKQQGLGNQPQHF
15	TRBV5-1	TRBJ2-3	CASSPLAGDTDTQYF
15	TRBV5-6	TRBJ2-3	CASSLRQGKADTQYF
12	TRBV6-6	TRBJ2-2	CASTNRAGELFF
16	TRBV21-1	TRBJ1-3	CASSKIFIGEGNTIYF
14	TRBV5-1	TRBJ1-5	CASSLAPGERPQHF
16	TRBV7-9	TRBJ1-5	CASSLEGTGGNQPQHF
16	TRBV28	TRBJ2-1	CASSFPSGRSYNEQFF
17	TRBV7-2	TRBJ2-2	CASSLGIQGLGTGELFF
16	TRBV28	TRBJ2-1	CASSFSTGGSYNEQFF
15	TRBV11-2	TRBJ2-5	CASSRTGTRKETQYF
16	TRBV18	TRBJ2-6	CASSPTTGAGANVLTF
13	TRBV11-3	TRBJ2-5	CASSREIGETQYF
16	TRBV6-5	TRBJ1-6	CASSYSRRVDNSPLHF
12	TRBV7-9	TRBJ1-1	CASSSGDREAFF
14	TRBV7-2	TRBJ1-5	CASSLGQGNQPQHF
15	TRBV5-1	TRBJ2-3	CASSVTVLSTDTQYF
14	TRBV15	TRBJ1-2	CATSPKVQGKGYTF
15	TRBV7-9	TRBJ2-5	CASSFWGEDQETQYF
11	TRBV29-1	TRBJ2-1	CSFSSYNEQFF
16	TRBV7-2	TRBJ2-7	CASSLGPGVRPYEQYF
16	TRBV15	TRBJ1-2	CATSRGQGGFRDGYTF
13	TRBV7-2	TRBJ2-5	CASSLTPQETQYF
13	TRBV11-3	TRBJ2-5	CASSLSRKETQYF
13	TRBV5-6	TRBJ2-7	CASSLFLNYEQYF
14	TRBV2	TRBJ1-1	CASSEAGQGAQAFF
13	TRBV6-5	TRBJ1-3	CASSLYSGNTIYF
11	TRBV20-1	TRBJ2-7	CSARTGFEQYF
13	TRBV28	TRBJ2-7	CASNPGSTYEQYF
15	TRBV5-1	TRBJ2-2	CASSFGILATGELFF
15	TRBV5-1	TRBJ2-1	CASGAGGRSYNEQFF